The text below deals with one T cell receptor (beta chain). These data are taken from a study of blood T cell repertoires in COVID-19. For the study at large: Acute and convalescent COVID-19 samples came from the United States, Italy and Spain.

CDR1 and CDR2 from the germline V gene are SGHTA and FQGNSA. V was trimmed by 3 bases and J by 9 bases, leaving 12 bases between them. This CDR3 has 13 residues. In the authors' methods: Amplification of reference gene primers was used by the study to estimate nucleated cell counts. Sequencing used immunoSEQ multiplex PCR; TCRdb keeps in-frame clones, though not all of them. V and J calls and clone size follow that table, whereas D and trimming were derived from the DNA. Among 100,000 or so clones listed, roughly 72% were seen once. Sequenced: peripheral blood. The TCR sequence derives from an elderly man with acute or convalescent COVID-19. The rearrangement uses TRBV7-2 and TRBJ2-1; perhaps TRBD1 as D (6 bases). The DNA for the CDR3 is TGTGCCAGCAGCTTTCGGACAGCCACTGAGCAGTTCTTC. It translates to CASSFRTATEQFF.